Listed below are T cell receptor beta chains from one sample, sequenced in a study of shared clonotypes between healthy human individuals. Profiled with immunoSEQ multiplex PCR; TCRdb holds only in-frame clones, not every one. The sample has about 1.5 million clones, approximately 98% seen once. The sequencing input was naive CD4+ T cells sorted from blood. The source is a man aged 30 to 39 in good health. CDR3s include the opening cysteine and the closing phenylalanine or tryptophan. A D gene is named only where the DNA matches it firmly. Rows may omit the clone size; those that give it use once, few, many or a size class.

j_gene: TRBJ2-2
len: 16
d_gene: -
v_gene: TRBV6-6
abundance: -
CDR3aa: CASSYLRETGTGELFF
CDR3nt: TGTGCCAGCAGTTACTTGAGAGAAACGGGCACCGGGGAGCTGTTTTTT

j_gene: TRBJ1-2
len: 13
d_gene: -
v_gene: TRBV5-1
abundance: -
CDR3aa: CASSSNHPVGYTF
CDR3nt: TGCGCCAGCAGCTCGAATCATCCAGTTGGCTACACCTTC

j_gene: TRBJ2-1
len: 19
d_gene: TRBD2
v_gene: TRBV28
abundance: -
CDR3aa: CASSQWSGETPSSYNEQFF
CDR3nt: TGTGCCAGCAGCCAATGGAGCGGGGAGACTCCTAGCTCCTACAATGAGCAGTTCTTC

j_gene: TRBJ2-7
len: 15
d_gene: -
v_gene: TRBV30
abundance: -
CDR3aa: CAWSASGGSFYEQYF
CDR3nt: TGTGCCTGGAGTGCCTCCGGGGGCTCATTCTACGAGCAGTACTTC

j_gene: TRBJ2-3
len: 15
d_gene: TRBD2
v_gene: TRBV10-2
abundance: -
CDR3aa: CASITLAGSTDTQYF
CDR3nt: TGCGCCAGCATCACGCTAGCGGGAAGCACAGATACGCAGTATTTT

j_gene: TRBJ1-2
len: 15
d_gene: -
v_gene: TRBV28
abundance: -
CDR3aa: CASKERGGATYGYTF
CDR3nt: TGTGCCAGCAAGGAGAGGGGGGGAGCCACCTATGGCTACACCTTC

j_gene: TRBJ1-4
len: 14
d_gene: TRBD1
v_gene: TRBV5-5
abundance: -
CDR3aa: CASSWTGVEEKLFF
CDR3nt: TGTGCCAGCAGCTGGACAGGGGTGGAAGAAAAACTGTTTTTT

j_gene: TRBJ1-1
len: 14
d_gene: -
v_gene: TRBV7-9
abundance: -
CDR3aa: CASSLGGPNTEAFF
CDR3nt: TGTGCCAGCAGCTTAGGGGGTCCAAACACTGAAGCTTTCTTT

j_gene: TRBJ1-4
len: 17
d_gene: -
v_gene: TRBV4-3
abundance: -
CDR3aa: CASSQEAVGGLYEKLFF
CDR3nt: TGCGCCAGCAGCCAAGAAGCGGTCGGGGGGCTTTATGAAAAACTGTTTTTT

j_gene: TRBJ2-7
len: 19
d_gene: -
v_gene: TRBV7-2
abundance: -
CDR3aa: CASSLEDFANLPTSYEQYF
CDR3nt: TGTGCCAGCAGCCTAGAGGACTTTGCAAACCTACCAACCAGCTACGAGCAGTACTTC

j_gene: TRBJ1-2
len: 17
d_gene: TRBD1
v_gene: TRBV9
abundance: -
CDR3aa: CASSVALEGGANYGYTF
CDR3nt: TGTGCCAGCAGCGTAGCTTTAGAAGGGGGCGCTAATTATGGCTACACCTTC

j_gene: TRBJ2-7
len: 12
d_gene: TRBD1
v_gene: TRBV30
abundance: once
CDR3aa: CAWMTGTYEQYF
CDR3nt: TGTGCCTGGATGACAGGGACCTACGAGCAGTACTTC

j_gene: TRBJ2-7
len: 16
d_gene: TRBD1
v_gene: TRBV7-2
abundance: -
CDR3aa: CASSFEPGQGAYEQYF
CDR3nt: TGTGCCAGCAGCTTCGAACCGGGACAGGGGGCATACGAGCAGTACTTC

j_gene: TRBJ1-1
len: 16
d_gene: TRBD1
v_gene: TRBV7-9
abundance: -
CDR3aa: CASSLAGQGAGAEAFF
CDR3nt: TGTGCCAGCAGCTTAGCGGGACAGGGGGCAGGCGCTGAAGCTTTCTTT

j_gene: TRBJ1-1
len: 16
d_gene: -
v_gene: TRBV7-8
abundance: once
CDR3aa: CASSLESALTNTEAFF
CDR3nt: TGTGCCAGCAGCTTAGAATCCGCACTTACGAACACTGAAGCTTTCTTT

j_gene: TRBJ1-1
len: 13
d_gene: -
v_gene: TRBV14
abundance: -
CDR3aa: CASSQGRVTEAFF
CDR3nt: TGTGCCAGCAGCCAAGGCAGGGTCACTGAAGCTTTCTTT

j_gene: TRBJ2-2
len: 15
d_gene: -
v_gene: TRBV18
abundance: -
CDR3aa: CASTTGISYTGELFF
CDR3nt: TGTGCCAGCACCACCGGGATCTCGTACACCGGGGAGCTGTTTTTT

j_gene: TRBJ2-7
len: 15
d_gene: TRBD2
v_gene: TRBV10-2
abundance: -
CDR3aa: CASSEQLAGGYEQYF
CDR3nt: TGCGCCAGCAGTGAACAACTAGCGGGTGGCTACGAGCAGTACTTC

j_gene: TRBJ2-1
len: 19
d_gene: TRBD2
v_gene: TRBV18
abundance: -
CDR3aa: CASSPLVLAGTSSYNEQFF
CDR3nt: TGTGCCAGCTCACCATTGGTGCTAGCGGGGACGAGCTCCTACAATGAGCAGTTCTTC

j_gene: TRBJ2-1
len: 13
d_gene: -
v_gene: TRBV2
abundance: -
CDR3aa: CASMGSSYNEQFF
CDR3nt: TGTGCCAGCATGGGGAGCTCCTACAATGAGCAGTTCTTC

j_gene: TRBJ2-3
len: 14
d_gene: -
v_gene: TRBV18
abundance: -
CDR3aa: CASSPKSVADTQYF
CDR3nt: TGTGCCAGCTCACCAAAGTCAGTCGCAGATACGCAGTATTTT

j_gene: TRBJ2-1
len: 15
d_gene: TRBD2
v_gene: TRBV5-6
abundance: -
CDR3aa: CASQALGGRGNEQFF
CDR3nt: TGTGCCAGCCAAGCCCTCGGCGGGAGGGGGAATGAGCAGTTCTTC

j_gene: TRBJ1-1
len: 14
d_gene: -
v_gene: TRBV30
abundance: -
CDR3aa: CAWSGSQKFAEAFF
CDR3nt: TGTGCCTGGAGCGGAAGTCAAAAATTTGCTGAAGCTTTCTTT

j_gene: TRBJ2-3
len: 14
d_gene: -
v_gene: TRBV18
abundance: -
CDR3aa: CASSRSGGTDTQYF
CDR3nt: TGTGCCAGCTCCAGATCGGGGGGCACAGATACGCAGTATTTT

j_gene: TRBJ2-4
len: 16
d_gene: TRBD1
v_gene: TRBV28
abundance: -
CDR3aa: CASSLEGQGMINIQYF
CDR3nt: TGTGCCAGCAGTTTAGAGGGACAGGGTATGATAAACATTCAGTACTTC

j_gene: TRBJ2-5
len: 15
d_gene: -
v_gene: TRBV15
abundance: -
CDR3aa: CATSRDYGRTETQYF
CDR3nt: TGTGCCACCAGCAGAGATTACGGGCGGACAGAGACCCAGTACTTC

j_gene: TRBJ2-1
len: 15
d_gene: -
v_gene: TRBV7-2
abundance: -
CDR3aa: CASSFRRRASNEQFF
CDR3nt: TGTGCCAGCAGCTTTAGGAGGAGGGCGTCGAATGAGCAGTTCTTC

j_gene: TRBJ2-7
len: 16
d_gene: -
v_gene: TRBV18
abundance: -
CDR3aa: CASSPQIRGNSYEQYF
CDR3nt: TGTGCCAGCTCACCACAGATTCGAGGTAACTCCTACGAGCAGTACTTC

j_gene: TRBJ2-7
len: 14
d_gene: -
v_gene: TRBV10-2
abundance: -
CDR3aa: CASSVEGTPHEQYF
CDR3nt: TGCGCCAGCAGTGTGGAGGGGACCCCCCACGAGCAGTACTTC

j_gene: TRBJ2-1
len: 11
d_gene: -
v_gene: TRBV20-1
abundance: -
CDR3aa: CSARIVAEQFF
CDR3nt: TGCAGTGCTAGAATAGTTGCTGAGCAGTTCTTC

j_gene: TRBJ2-3
len: 17
d_gene: TRBD2
v_gene: TRBV5-1
abundance: -
CDR3aa: CASSLVGLAGEGDTQYF
CDR3nt: TGCGCCAGCAGCTTGGTAGGGCTAGCGGGAGAGGGAGATACGCAGTATTTT

j_gene: TRBJ2-3
len: 15
d_gene: TRBD2
v_gene: TRBV25-1
abundance: -
CDR3aa: CASSRSSGRGNTQYF
CDR3nt: TGTGCCAGCAGTAGGTCCAGCGGGAGGGGTAATACGCAGTATTTT

j_gene: TRBJ2-1
len: 15
d_gene: TRBD2
v_gene: TRBV7-9
abundance: -
CDR3aa: CASSPRLAGANEQFF
CDR3nt: TGTGCCAGCAGCCCTAGACTAGCGGGAGCCAATGAGCAGTTCTTC

j_gene: TRBJ1-3
len: 13
d_gene: -
v_gene: TRBV29-1
abundance: once
CDR3aa: CSVEEGSGNTIYF
CDR3nt: TGCAGCGTTGAAGAGGGATCTGGAAACACCATATATTTT

j_gene: TRBJ2-2
len: 16
d_gene: -
v_gene: TRBV25-1
abundance: -
CDR3aa: CASSPVRRRNTGELFF
CDR3nt: TGTGCCAGCAGCCCCGTTCGTCGTAGAAACACCGGGGAGCTGTTTTTT

j_gene: TRBJ2-5
len: 14
d_gene: -
v_gene: TRBV7-3
abundance: -
CDR3aa: CASSEQGSGETQYF
CDR3nt: TGTGCCAGCAGCGAGCAGGGGTCGGGAGAGACCCAGTACTTC

j_gene: TRBJ2-7
len: 15
d_gene: -
v_gene: TRBV19
abundance: -
CDR3aa: CASSIRLAATYEQYF
CDR3nt: TGTGCCAGTAGTATCAGGTTAGCTGCCACCTACGAGCAGTACTTC

j_gene: TRBJ1-2
len: 15
d_gene: -
v_gene: TRBV19
abundance: -
CDR3aa: CASKRSDTPNYGYTF
CDR3nt: TGTGCCAGTAAGAGGTCGGACACTCCTAACTATGGCTACACCTTC

j_gene: TRBJ1-3
len: 15
d_gene: TRBD1
v_gene: TRBV28
abundance: -
CDR3aa: CASSLDRVPGNTIYF
CDR3nt: TGTGCCAGCAGTTTGGACAGGGTACCTGGAAACACCATATATTTT

j_gene: TRBJ2-3
len: 16
d_gene: -
v_gene: TRBV5-1
abundance: -
CDR3aa: CASSRVGASGTDTQYF
CDR3nt: TGCGCCAGCAGCAGGGTCGGGGCTAGCGGCACAGATACGCAGTATTTT

j_gene: TRBJ2-6
len: 18
d_gene: -
v_gene: TRBV7-3
abundance: -
CDR3aa: CASSLSRFAGSGANVLTF
CDR3nt: TGTGCCAGCAGCTTAAGTCGATTTGCGGGTTCTGGGGCCAACGTCCTGACTTTC

j_gene: TRBJ2-3
len: 15
d_gene: TRBD2
v_gene: TRBV5-1
abundance: -
CDR3aa: CASSLDGGSADTQYF
CDR3nt: TGCGCCAGCAGCTTGGATGGCGGGAGTGCAGATACGCAGTATTTT

j_gene: TRBJ1-5
len: 14
d_gene: -
v_gene: TRBV2
abundance: -
CDR3aa: CASRSDLSNQPQHF
CDR3nt: TGTGCCAGCAGATCCGACTTGAGCAATCAGCCCCAGCATTTT

j_gene: TRBJ2-5
len: 15
d_gene: -
v_gene: TRBV9
abundance: -
CDR3aa: CASSPAPTRQETQYF
CDR3nt: TGTGCCAGCAGCCCTGCCCCGACTAGACAAGAGACCCAGTACTTC

j_gene: TRBJ1-5
len: 12
d_gene: -
v_gene: TRBV28
abundance: -
CDR3aa: CASSLGNQPQHF
CDR3nt: TGTGCCAGCAGCCTGGGCAATCAGCCCCAGCATTTT

j_gene: TRBJ2-2
len: 15
d_gene: TRBD2
v_gene: TRBV9
abundance: -
CDR3aa: CASSETSLVTGELFF
CDR3nt: TGTGCCAGCAGTGAGACTAGCTTGGTCACCGGGGAGCTGTTTTTT

j_gene: TRBJ2-3
len: 15
d_gene: -
v_gene: TRBV27
abundance: -
CDR3aa: CASSLRLSSTDTQYF
CDR3nt: TGTGCCAGCAGTTTAAGGCTAAGTTCCACAGATACGCAGTATTTT

j_gene: TRBJ1-1
len: 13
d_gene: -
v_gene: TRBV5-8
abundance: -
CDR3aa: CASSLAVRGEAFF
CDR3nt: TGTGCCAGCAGCTTGGCCGTTAGGGGGGAAGCTTTCTTT

j_gene: TRBJ2-3
len: 16
d_gene: TRBD2
v_gene: TRBV7-6
abundance: -
CDR3aa: CASSYRAGGRADTQYF
CDR3nt: TGTGCCAGCAGCTATAGGGCGGGAGGGCGTGCAGATACGCAGTATTTT

j_gene: TRBJ2-7
len: 14
d_gene: -
v_gene: TRBV27
abundance: -
CDR3aa: CASSPGQFHDEQYF
CDR3nt: TGTGCCAGCAGCCCTGGACAGTTTCACGACGAGCAGTACTTC

j_gene: TRBJ2-3
len: 13
d_gene: -
v_gene: TRBV6-1
abundance: -
CDR3aa: CASSDRGPYTQYF
CDR3nt: TGTGCCAGCAGTGATCGGGGGCCCTATACGCAGTATTTT

j_gene: TRBJ1-2
len: 14
d_gene: -
v_gene: TRBV6-5
abundance: -
CDR3aa: CASSYRTVPHGYTF
CDR3nt: TGTGCCAGCAGTTACCGAACAGTTCCACATGGCTACACCTTC

j_gene: TRBJ2-1
len: 16
d_gene: TRBD1
v_gene: TRBV6-5
abundance: -
CDR3aa: CASSFRTGAGYNEQFF
CDR3nt: TGTGCCAGCAGTTTCCGGACAGGGGCAGGCTACAATGAGCAGTTCTTC

j_gene: TRBJ2-3
len: 16
d_gene: TRBD2
v_gene: TRBV5-1
abundance: -
CDR3aa: CASSLMASGSTDTQYF
CDR3nt: TGCGCCAGCAGCTTGATGGCTAGCGGTAGCACAGATACGCAGTATTTT